The T cell receptor (beta chain) under discussion was sequenced for a study of cytomegalovirus exposure and HLA in healthy donors listed by TCRdb under 2017. Background for the entire study: A later analysis indicated that the roughly 120 validation repertoires were generated on the platform also employed for the 600 to 750 repertoires of the first cohort. The study was designed to test whether signatures of past pathogen exposure could be identified by cataloging public T cell receptors. Along with the approximately 600-subject first cohort, a separate validation cohort of around 110 different subjects was used. High-throughput TCR immunosequencing, statistical association of individual TCRs with disease status, and machine learning were combined to predict cytomegalovirus infection status.

The donors were included in the validation cohort of over a hundred subjects, a group kept apart from the roughly 730-subject first cohort. What the research found in general, with its limitations: A total of some 180 TCR beta chains were listed by the study as associated with cytomegalovirus. The classifier was reported to diagnose cytomegalovirus status with high specificity and sensitivity in both the original cohort and the validation cohort. A later analysis had no HLA typing for the validation cohort, so co-occurrence there was scored across all 110 or so repertoires. The authors suggested that the approach could potentially be generalized to other disease states and immunological phenotypes. Most TCR sequences were observed very rarely across donors, whereas some public TCRs were present in many individuals. In vitro tests confirmed that a few of the cytomegalovirus-associated TCR beta chains recognize cytomegalovirus antigens. In a later analysis, TCRs clustered in the first cohort were found to also tend to co-occur in the 120 validation repertoires, with over 90% of cluster scores above 0.

Concerning this clone: The antigen this receptor binds is unknown. Base qualities are not provided; no much larger clone lies one nucleotide away.

Library generation was performed with the immunoSEQ multiplex PCR assay. The study's processing was this. A statistical classification framework was developed to diagnose cytomegalovirus status using the catalog of TCR beta chain sequences. TCRdb mirrors the immuneACCESS table, restricted to in-frame sequences. Some clones are absent from its copies; in checked studies, under half trace to an unresolved V gene, and the reason for the others is unknown. The V and J calls and clone size come from that table; D and trimming were worked out from the DNA. Here the sample has over 200,000 clones; 87% occur a single time. The ten largest clones represent about 2% of the sample. The specimen was PBMCs. The sequence was collected from a woman younger than 30 in good health and CMV-seropositive.

This receptor carries the CDR3 CASSPSQGAGGNTIYF. The nucleotide sequence is given as TGTGCCAGCAGCCCCTCTCAGGGTGCCGGAGGAAACACCATATATTTT. The chain uses TRBV7-3 and TRBJ1-3, with TRBD1 as a weak D call on 5 bases. The CDR3 covers 16 residues, taking in both the cysteine and the phenylalanine. Just CDR3 DNA is preserved here, 48 bases in frame from base 1. V loses 5 bases, J loses 4 bases, and the germline ends lie 18 bases apart. Sequences SGHTA (CDR1) and FQGTGA (CDR2) are obtained from the germline V gene.